Following are 30 T cell receptor beta chains from one sample sequenced in a study of blood T cell repertoires in COVID-19. The data were produced by immunoSEQ multiplex PCR, yet TCRdb's version contains in-frame clones alone and is incomplete. Of about 240,000 clones listed, approximately 86% are singletons. Sequences were obtained from peripheral blood. The receptor set was obtained from a woman aged 30 to 39 who had recovered from COVID-19.

V is TRBV10-3 and J is TRBJ1-4; no firm D call. V was pared by 10 bases and J by 3 bases, with 12 bases between. Germline-derived CDR1 and CDR2 are ENHRY and SYGVKD. CDR3 length equals 13 residues. CDR3 sequence: CATKPGSNEKLFF. CDR3 nucleotides: TGTGCCACCAAACCGGGTTCTAATGAAAAACTGTTTTTT.

The V gene is TRBV7-6, the J gene TRBJ2-7, with 8 bases matching TRBD2. This CDR3 region has 15 residues. Germline values: CDR1 SGHVS, CDR2 FNYEAQ. J lost 5 bases, V lost 5 bases, and 11 bases had no gene match. The DNA of the CDR3 is TGTGCCAGCAGCCGGCGTAGCGGGGACGCCGACGAGCAGTACTTC. This gives the protein CASSRRSGDADEQYF.

The chain carries TRBV11-2 and TRBJ1-6; perhaps TRBD1 as D (6 bases). Trimming took off 5 bases at V and 9 bases at J, with 26 bases between the two ends. CDR1 and CDR2 from the germline V gene are SGHAT and FQNNGV. The CDR3 runs to 18 residues. CDR3 in amino acids: CASSPAPTLTGLSSPLHF. CDR3 nucleotide sequence: TGTGCCAGCAGCCCGGCCCCTACATTAACAGGGCTGAGTTCACCCCTCCACTTT. Full variable domain (outside the CDR3, taken from reference TRBV11-2 and TRBJ1-6): EAGVAQSPRYKIIEKRQSVAFWCNPISGHATLYWYQQILGQGPKLLIQFQNNGVVDDSQLPKDRFSAERLKGVDSTLKIQPAKLEDSAVYLCASSPAPTLTGLSSPLHFGNGTRLTVT.

This sequence joins TRBV5-1 and TRBJ2-7; D may be TRBD2 (6 bases). Between the trimmed V and J ends, which lost 2 bases and 1 base, there was a span of 7 bases. The CDR3 extends over 13 amino acids. The germline V gene has CDR1 SGHRS and CDR2 YFSETQ. CDR3 in amino acids: CASSLLASYEQYF. CDR3 bases: TGCGCCAGCAGCTTACTAGCTTCCTACGAGCAGTACTTC. Filled out from reference TRBV5-1 and TRBJ2-7, the complete variable domain reads KAGVTQTPRYLIKTRGQQVTLSCSPISGHRSVSWYQQTPGQGLQFLFEYFSETQRNKGNFPGRFSGRQFSNSRSEMNVSTLELGDSALYLCASSLLASYEQYFGPGTRLTVT.

The rearrangement links TRBV9 to TRBJ1-5; 10 bases are a match to TRBD1. CDR1 SGDLS and CDR2 YYNGEE come from the germline V gene. V lost 7 bases to trimming and J lost 3 bases; unmatched junction nucleotides: 1. This CDR3 spans 13 amino acids. CDR3 in amino acids: CASGTGDNQPQHF. Here the CDR3 DNA reads TGTGCCAGCGGGACAGGGGACAATCAGCCCCAGCATTTT.

The chain is built from TRBV13 and TRBJ1-2; TRBD1 matches at 9 bases. After removal of 3 bases from V and 8 bases from J, the junction contained 13 bases not matched to a gene. The CDR3 is 16 residues long. Germline V gene sequence: CDR1 PRHDT, CDR2 FYEKMQ (reference sequence). Here the CDR3 reads CASSFDTGTGPTGYTF. The CDR3 DNA reads as TGTGCCAGCAGCTTCGACACCGGGACAGGGCCCACAGGCTACACCTTC.

The V and J genes are TRBV4-3 and TRBJ1-3; 7 bases fit TRBD1. Germline V CDR1 and CDR2: LGHNA, YSLEER. J was trimmed by 1 base and V by 4 bases; bases with no gene match: 4. The CDR3 contains 15 residues. The CDR3 region is CASSPTGTSGNTIYF. CDR3 nucleotide sequence: TGCGCCAGCAGCCCGACAGGGACTTCTGGAAACACCATATATTTT.

The CDR3 sequence: CASSLGQGAYQPQHF. CDR3 nucleotide sequence: TGTGCCAGCAGCTTGGGACAGGGGGCGTATCAGCCCCAGCATTTT. The chain recombines TRBV7-6 with TRBJ1-5; 12 bases fit TRBD1. With V trimmed by 3 bases and J by 5 bases, 2 bases remained unmatched. Germline CDR1 is SGHVS and CDR2 is FNYEAQ. CDR3 length equals 15 residues.

The chain combines TRBV2 with TRBJ2-7; 7 nucleotides line up with TRBD1. The V gene end was trimmed by 4 bases and the J gene end by 0 bases; junction bases not matched to a gene: 9. From germline, CDR1 is SNHLY and CDR2 FYNNEI. The CDR3 is 16 amino acids. The CDR3 coding sequence is TGTGCCAGCAGTGGGACAGGTCCCCAGAGCTCCTACGAGCAGTACTTC. Amino acid sequence: CASSGTGPQSSYEQYF.

This clone occurred a few times. This chain links TRBV5-1 with TRBJ1-2; 9 bases align to TRBD1. CDR1 and CDR2 (germline): SGHRS, YFSETQ. Losses at the gene ends were 4 bases for V and 3 bases for J; bases not matched to a gene: 7. The CDR3 length is 15 residues. The CDR3 region is CASSEGTGRDYGYTF. The CDR3 nucleotides are TGCGCCAGCAGCGAGGGGACAGGGAGGGACTATGGCTACACCTTC. The whole variable domain, filled in from reference TRBV5-1 and TRBJ1-2, reads KAGVTQTPRYLIKTRGQQVTLSCSPISGHRSVSWYQQTPGQGLQFLFEYFSETQRNKGNFPGRFSGRQFSNSRSEMNVSTLELGDSALYLCASSEGTGRDYGYTFGSGTRLTVV.

This clone occurred once. The chain recombines TRBV5-7 with TRBJ2-7; D is possibly TRBD2 (7 bases). TRBV5-7 is labeled an ORF, and its function is uncertain. Trimming removed 0 bases from V and 3 bases from J, with 16 bases in between. This CDR3 is built from 16 residues. The CDR3 coding sequence is TGTGCCAGCAGCTTGGCCCCGAGGGGGGGCCACTACGAGCAGTACTTC. Translation: CASSLAPRGGHYEQYF.

The table lists this clone with a count of one. The chain employs TRBV6-2 or TRBV6-3 and TRBJ2-7, with D uncertain. The V end lost 0 bases, the J end lost 4 bases, and 19 bases lay between the germline ends. The CDR3 totals 17 residues. In germline, CDR1 is MNHEY, CDR2 SVGEGT. The CDR3 protein is CASSYSTSGVGSYEQYF. The CDR3 region has the DNA TGTGCCAGCAGTTACTCTACGTCAGGTGTAGGATCTTACGAGCAGTACTTC.

The rearrangement joins TRBV9 to TRBJ1-3; weak D call: TRBD1 (6 bases). The CDR3 contains 14 residues. Looked up from germline, CDR1 is SGDLS and CDR2 is YYNGEE. Trimming shortened V by 5 bases and J by 0 bases, and 9 bases separated the two germline ends. The CDR3 region is CASRQGNSGNTIYF. CDR3 bases: TGTGCCAGCAGACAGGGAAACTCTGGAAACACCATATATTTT.

This clone was recorded a few times. This chain links TRBV6-2 or TRBV6-3 with TRBJ1-6; 7 positions agree with TRBD1. This CDR3 has 14 amino acids. Germline assignment: CDR1 MNHEY and CDR2 SVGEGT. Trimming at V came to 5 bases and at J to 7 bases, leaving 5 bases not matched to a gene. The CDR3 bases are TGTGCCAGCAGTCGAGACAGGGCCAATTCACCCCTCCACTTT. Protein: CASSRDRANSPLHF.

A single count supports this clone. The V and J genes are TRBV10-2 and TRBJ2-3; TRBD2 aligns across 7 bases. Germline CDR1 reads WSHSY; CDR2 reads SAAADI. Germline trimming cut 6 bases from V and 4 bases from J; bases unmatched to any gene: 1. This CDR3 has 12 amino acids. The CDR3 nucleotides read TGCGCCAGCAGCGCGGGGGCAGATACGCAGTATTTT. Its protein is CASSAGADTQYF.

The genes are TRBV19 and TRBJ2-1; 8 nucleotides align to TRBD1. Germline lookup yields CDR1 LNHDA and CDR2 SQIVND (reference sequence). The CDR3 consists of 13 residues. With 10 bases clipped from V and 4 bases from J, the junction kept 6 bases outside the gene matches. The CDR3: CATNGQGYNEQFF. CDR3 DNA: TGTGCCACTAATGGACAGGGTTACAATGAGCAGTTCTTC.

The CDR3 loop reads CAISGKTSGDYNEQFF. In DNA, the CDR3 is TGTGCCATCAGTGGGAAGACTAGCGGGGACTACAATGAGCAGTTCTTC. The J gene is TRBJ2-1, the V gene TRBV10-3; TRBD2 aligns across 11 bases. The V segment lost 4 bases and the J segment 3 bases; nucleotides outside the gene matches: 5. The CDR3 runs to 16 residues. Germline CDR1 and CDR2: ENHRY and SYGVKD.

This chain links TRBV11-3 with TRBJ1-1; the match to TRBD1 covers 7 bases. The germline V gene encodes CDR1 SGHNT and CDR2 YENEEA. The CDR3 has 13 residues. V lost 3 bases, J lost 4 bases, and 2 bases stayed unmatched. CDR3 region: CASSLYRGTEAFF. CDR3 in DNA: TGTGCCAGCAGCTTGTACAGGGGCACTGAAGCTTTCTTT.

The chain has TRBV4-2 and TRBJ2-1; 9 nucleotides line up with TRBD1. Germline loops: CDR1 LGHNA, CDR2 YNFKEQ. CDR3 size: 16 residues. Trimming took 0 bases from V and 7 from J; bases not matched to a gene: 7. The CDR3 is CASSQEQGAFKNEQFF. The CDR3 region has the DNA TGTGCCAGCAGCCAAGAACAGGGGGCGTTTAAGAATGAGCAGTTCTTC.

The chain carries TRBV5-1 and TRBJ2-5; 10 nucleotides align to TRBD2. J gave up 2 bases and V 0 bases, and 10 bases lay outside the gene matches. Per germline, CDR1 SGHRS and CDR2 YFSETQ. The CDR3 runs 18 residues. CDR3 nucleotide sequence: TGCGCCAGCAGCTTGGCCAGGAATAGCGGGGGGACTCAAGAGACCCAGTACTTC. This encodes CASSLARNSGGTQETQYF.

This clone came up once. V gene TRBV27 combines with J gene TRBJ2-2; D possibly corresponds to TRBD2 (6 bases). The CDR3 runs to 12 residues. V shed 6 bases and J shed 6 bases, with 8 bases lying between them. Germline V gene lookup returns CDR1 MNHEY and CDR2 SMNVEV (reference sequence). As DNA, the CDR3 is TGTGCCAGCAGGACGGGGGCCGGGGAGCTGTTTTTT. It codes for CASRTGAGELFF.

In its sample, this clone was seen a few times. The V gene is TRBV19, the J gene TRBJ1-4; D perhaps matches TRBD1 (5 bases). The CDR3 is made up of 15 amino acids. Germline CDR1 is LNHDA and CDR2 is SQIVND (reference sequence). V was pared by 5 bases and J by 0 bases, with 10 bases between. CDR3 bases: TGTGCCAGTAGTGGGGCCGGCGCAACTAATGAAAAACTGTTTTTT. Protein product: CASSGAGATNEKLFF.

A single count supports this clone. The V gene is TRBV19, the J gene TRBJ1-6; D is ambiguous. CDR1 LNHDA and CDR2 SQIVND come from the germline V gene (reference sequence). Deletions cut 2 bases from V and 9 bases from J, with 8 bases between. The CDR3 is 13 amino acids. DNA of the CDR3: TGTGCCAGTAGTATACGCGGCGGTTCACCCCTCCACTTT. Its translation: CASSIRGGSPLHF.

The V gene is TRBV27, the J gene TRBJ2-5; 8 nucleotides line up with TRBD2. CDR1 is MNHEY and CDR2 is SMNVEV in the germline V gene (reference sequence). The CDR3 has 19 residues. V was pared by 1 base and J by 1 base, with 14 bases of the junction left unmatched. The chain's CDR3 is CASSLFGGDRLLTQETQYF. As DNA, the CDR3 is TGTGCCAGCAGTTTATTCGGGGGGGACCGCCTACTTACCCAAGAGACCCAGTACTTC.

The CDR3 loop is CASSESFWDTLSTLHF. The DNA of the CDR3 is TGTGCCAGCAGTGAGTCGTTTTGGGACACCCTCTCAACCCTCCACTTT. The chain has TRBV6-1 and TRBJ1-6; tentative D call: TRBD1 (6 bases). CDR3 size: 16 residues. V lost 3 bases and J 14 bases, leaving 23 bases between the germline ends. Germline loops: CDR1 MNHNS, CDR2 SASEGT.

This rearrangement joins TRBV27 to TRBJ2-2; the D gene is possibly TRBD2 (6 bases). The germline V gene has CDR1 MNHEY and CDR2 SMNVEV (reference sequence). Trimming left V 3 bases short and J 4 bases short, with 9 bases between. The length of the CDR3 is 14 residues. CDR3: CASSFGGATGELFF. Written as DNA, the CDR3 is TGTGCCAGCAGTTTTGGAGGGGCCACCGGGGAGCTGTTTTTT.

This chain joins TRBV2 and TRBJ2-5, with D perhaps TRBD1 (6 bases). This CDR3 is 15 amino acids long. Germline V gene data show CDR1 as SNHLY and CDR2 as FYNNEI. Trimming stripped 0 bases from V and 7 bases from J, with 15 bases between. The CDR3 sequence: CASSEARDKGGTQYF. The CDR3 nucleotides are TGTGCCAGCAGTGAAGCAAGGGACAAAGGGGGGACCCAGTACTTC.

The chain recombines TRBV4-1 with TRBJ2-7; possibly TRBD1 for D (6 bases). Germline V CDR1 and CDR2: MGHRA, YSYEKL. The CDR3 is 14 amino acids. V gave up 6 bases and J gave up 1 base, with 13 bases separating them. The CDR3 is CASSPHRESYEQYF. The CDR3 bases are TGCGCCAGCAGTCCGCACAGGGAATCCTACGAGCAGTACTTC.

This chain connects TRBV6-6 to TRBJ1-2; 7 positions agree with TRBD1. Trimming at V came to 2 bases and at J to 8 bases, leaving 8 bases not matched to a gene. Germline CDR1 and CDR2: MNHNY and SVGAGI (reference sequence). The CDR3 totals 14 residues. CDR3 sequence (DNA): TGTGCCAGCAGTTACCTCCAGGGGGAAAGGGGCTACACCTTC. It specifies CASSYLQGERGYTF.

This rearrangement joins TRBV19 to TRBJ1-2; weak D call: TRBD1 (5 bases). Germline assignment: CDR1 LNHDA and CDR2 SQIVND (reference sequence). Trimming stripped 10 bases from V and 4 bases from J, with 13 bases between. The CDR3 is made up of 12 amino acids. CDR3 DNA: TGTGCCACCTCGGACAAGCCCTATGGCTACACCTTC. Its translation: CATSDKPYGYTF.